The 13 T cell receptor beta chains below all came from one sample that was sequenced in a study of blood T cell repertoires in COVID-19. TCRdb's copy holds only in-frame clones and misses some; the assay was immunoSEQ multiplex PCR. The repertoire has around 100,000 clones, about 81% of them found once; the top ten carry roughly 7.9%. The sample comprised peripheral blood. These receptor sequences come from a man between 65 and 79 years old with acute or convalescent COVID-19.

The chain employs TRBV7-9 and TRBJ1-6, with 9 positions matching TRBD1. There are 14 residues in the CDR3. The germline gives CDR1 SEHNR, CDR2 FQNEAQ (reference sequence). Trimming cost V 4 bases and J 10 bases; bases outside gene matches: 5. The CDR3 is CASSSGTGSSPLHF. CDR3 DNA sequence: TGTGCCAGCAGCTCCGGGACAGGGTCGTCACCCCTCCACTTT.

Only a few counts were recorded for this clone. J is TRBJ2-3 and V is TRBV2, with D maybe TRBD1 (7 bases). V was shortened by 8 bases and J by 5 bases, with 17 bases between the two germline ends. Germline CDR1 and CDR2: SNHLY and FYNNEI. The CDR3 covers 14 residues. The CDR3 sequence: CASGVRGAGDTQYF. In nucleotides, the CDR3 is TGTGCCAGCGGGGTCAGGGGGGCGGGAGATACGCAGTATTTT.

V is TRBV9 and J is TRBJ2-3, with 10 bases matching TRBD2. Germline V gives CDR1 SGDLS, CDR2 YYNGEE. This CDR3 has 15 amino acids. V lost 4 bases, J lost 5 bases, and 7 bases stayed unmatched. This CDR3 is CASSLSSGGRDTQYF. CDR3 nucleotides: TGTGCCAGCAGCCTATCTAGCGGGGGTCGAGATACGCAGTATTTT.

The chain recombines TRBV5-1 with TRBJ2-1, with 7 bases lining up with TRBD2. V gave up 0 bases and J gave up 5 bases; unmatched junction bases: 5. CDR1 SGHRS and CDR2 YFSETQ come from the germline V gene. The CDR3 has 15 amino acids. The CDR3 nucleotides read TGCGCCAGCAGCTTGGGGTGGACTAGGGACAATGAGCAGTTCTTC. Amino acid sequence: CASSLGWTRDNEQFF. Full variable domain (outside the CDR3, taken from reference TRBV5-1 and TRBJ2-1): KAGVTQTPRYLIKTRGQQVTLSCSPISGHRSVSWYQQTPGQGLQFLFEYFSETQRNKGNFPGRFSGRQFSNSRSEMNVSTLELGDSALYLCASSLGWTRDNEQFFGPGTRLTVL.

This chain connects TRBV6-1 to TRBJ1-5; perhaps TRBD1 as D (5 bases). This CDR3 has 16 amino acids. Germline V lookup: CDR1 MNHNS, CDR2 SASEGT. V dropped 0 bases and J dropped 1 base, with 10 bases sitting between them. The CDR3 DNA sequence: TGTGCCAGCAGTGAAGCCGGGGGTTCAAGCAATCAGCCCCAGCATTTT. Translation: CASSEAGGSSNQPQHF.

This clone was seen only a few times. The V gene is TRBV24-1, the J gene TRBJ1-5, with 9 bases fitting TRBD1. J lost 6 bases, V lost 5 bases, and 10 bases had no gene match. The CDR3 loop spans 16 amino acids. Per the germline V gene, CDR1 is KGHDR and CDR2 is SFDVKD. CDR3: CATSAPDRGIGQPQHF. DNA for the CDR3: TGTGCCACCAGTGCTCCGGACAGGGGTATAGGTCAGCCCCAGCATTTT.

V gene TRBV9 combines with J gene TRBJ1-1; the D gene is possibly TRBD1 (5 bases). V gave up 0 bases and J gave up 4 bases, with 13 bases separating them. The CDR3 runs 15 residues. Germline V gene lookup returns CDR1 SGDLS and CDR2 YYNGEE. The CDR3 DNA reads as TGTGCCAGCAGCGTAGCTGGAGACAGACCCACTGAAGCTTTCTTT. Amino acids: CASSVAGDRPTEAFF.

The rearrangement links TRBV12-5 to TRBJ2-1; TRBD2 aligns across 10 bases. This CDR3 comprises 16 residues. CDR1 and CDR2 (germline): LGHNT, FRNRAP. After removal of 1 base from V and 9 bases from J, the junction contained 9 bases not matched to a gene. For the CDR3, the DNA is TGTGCTAGTGGTTTGGCTAGCGGGAGTCCCGTCACTGAGCAGTTCTTC. Translating it yields CASGLASGSPVTEQFF.

This rearrangement joins TRBV28 to TRBJ2-5; TRBD1 matches 9 bases. Germline-derived CDR1 and CDR2 are MDHEN and SYDVKM. The V gene end was trimmed by 5 bases and the J gene end by 8 bases; junction bases not matched to a gene: 6. This CDR3 region has 13 residues. The CDR3 DNA sequence: TGTGCCAGCAGTACTCCGGGACAGGGCACCCAGTACTTC. Translating it yields CASSTPGQGTQYF.

V is TRBV10-2 and J is TRBJ2-2; D is uncertain. This CDR3 comprises 14 residues. Trimming shortened V by 5 bases and J by 5 bases, and 12 bases separated the two germline ends. CDR1 is WSHSY and CDR2 is SAAADI in the germline V gene. The CDR3 loop is CASSHGDRTGELFF. As DNA, the CDR3 is TGCGCCAGCAGTCATGGAGATCGGACCGGGGAGCTGTTTTTT.

V gene TRBV12-3 or TRBV12-4 combines with J gene TRBJ1-2; weak D call: TRBD1 (6 bases). V was clipped by 6 bases and J by 5 bases, with 13 bases between them. The CDR3 sequence is 13 residues long. The CDR3 is CASRATGNYGYTF. The CDR3 DNA reads TGTGCCAGCAGGGCAACAGGGAATTATGGCTACACCTTC.

This clone has only a few counts. The chain joins TRBV9 to TRBJ2-1; D ambiguous. Germline lookup yields CDR1 SGDLS and CDR2 YYNGEE. Trimming shortened V by 0 bases and J by 0 bases, and 7 bases separated the two germline ends. The CDR3 consists of 15 residues. The CDR3 protein is CASSVAPTSYNEQFF. The CDR3 nucleotides read TGTGCCAGCAGCGTAGCACCTACCTCCTACAATGAGCAGTTCTTC.

CDR3 loop: CATSRTSGGASGNEQFF. The CDR3 DNA sequence: TGTGCCACCAGCCGGACTAGCGGGGGGGCCTCGGGTAATGAGCAGTTCTTC. V gene TRBV24-1 combines with J gene TRBJ2-1; 15 nucleotides align to TRBD2. CDR3 length equals 17 residues. Germline V gene data show CDR1 as KGHDR and CDR2 as SFDVKD. J gave up 7 bases and V 7 bases, and 10 bases lay outside the gene matches.